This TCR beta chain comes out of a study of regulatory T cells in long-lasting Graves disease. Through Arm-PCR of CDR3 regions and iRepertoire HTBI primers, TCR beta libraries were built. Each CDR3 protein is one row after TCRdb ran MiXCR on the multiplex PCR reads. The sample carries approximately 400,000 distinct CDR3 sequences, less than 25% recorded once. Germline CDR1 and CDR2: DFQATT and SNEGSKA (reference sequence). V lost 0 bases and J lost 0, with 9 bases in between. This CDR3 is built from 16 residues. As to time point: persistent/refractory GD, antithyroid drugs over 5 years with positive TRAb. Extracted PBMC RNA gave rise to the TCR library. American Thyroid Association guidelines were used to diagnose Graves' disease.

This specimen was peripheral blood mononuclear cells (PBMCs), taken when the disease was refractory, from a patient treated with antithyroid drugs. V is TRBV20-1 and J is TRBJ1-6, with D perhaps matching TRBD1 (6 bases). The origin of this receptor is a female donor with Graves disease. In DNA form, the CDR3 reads TGCAGTGCTAGAGATCAGGGGAGCTCCTATAATTCACCCCTCCACTTT. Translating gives CSARDQGSSYNSPLHF.